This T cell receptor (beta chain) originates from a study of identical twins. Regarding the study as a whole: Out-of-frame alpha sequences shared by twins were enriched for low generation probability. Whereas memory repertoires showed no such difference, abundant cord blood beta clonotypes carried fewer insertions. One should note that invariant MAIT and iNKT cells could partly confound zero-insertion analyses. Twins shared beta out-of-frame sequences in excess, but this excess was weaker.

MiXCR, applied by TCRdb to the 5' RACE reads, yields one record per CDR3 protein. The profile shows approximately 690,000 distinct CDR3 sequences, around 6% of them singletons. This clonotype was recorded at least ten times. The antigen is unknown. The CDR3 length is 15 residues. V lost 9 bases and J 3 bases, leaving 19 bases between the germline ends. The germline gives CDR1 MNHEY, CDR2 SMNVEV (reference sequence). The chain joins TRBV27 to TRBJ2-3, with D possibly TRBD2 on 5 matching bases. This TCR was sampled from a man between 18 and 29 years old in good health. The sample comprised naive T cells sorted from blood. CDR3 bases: TGTGCCAGACACCGATTCGGCGAGGGAACAGATACGCAGTATTTT. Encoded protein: CARHRFGEGTDTQYF.